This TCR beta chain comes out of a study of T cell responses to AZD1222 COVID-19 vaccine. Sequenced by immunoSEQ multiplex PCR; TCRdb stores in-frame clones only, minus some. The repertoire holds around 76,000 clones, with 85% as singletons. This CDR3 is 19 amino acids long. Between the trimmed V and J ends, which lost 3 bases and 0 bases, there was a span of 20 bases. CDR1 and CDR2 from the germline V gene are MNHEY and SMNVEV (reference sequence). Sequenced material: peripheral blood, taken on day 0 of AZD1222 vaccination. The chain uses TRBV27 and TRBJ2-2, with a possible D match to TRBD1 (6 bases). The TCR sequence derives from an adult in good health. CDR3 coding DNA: TGTGCCAGCAGTTTCTACCTGGGACACTCCTTAGCGAACACCGGGGAGCTGTTTTTT. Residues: CASSFYLGHSLANTGELFF.